The TCR beta chain described here comes from a study of blood T cell repertoires in COVID-19. Per the study methods: Reference gene primer amplification yielded estimated nucleated cell counts. Clones were read by immunoSEQ multiplex PCR, and TCRdb kept only the in-frame ones, dropping some. V, J and clone size are those of that table, while D and trimming were read from the DNA. The data show roughly 260,000 clones, around 90% seen once. Researchers sorted participants into cohorts using their self-reported clinical history. Germline CDR1 LGHDT, CDR2 YNNKEL (reference sequence). Unmatched junction bases numbered 8, after V lost 3 bases and J lost 8 bases. The CDR3 spans 14 residues.

The TCR sequence derives from a woman aged 25 to 45 with acute COVID-19. The chain recombines TRBV3-1 (or the pseudogene TRBV3-2) with TRBJ1-1; TRBD1 matches 8 bases. Sample: PBMCs or T cells enriched from blood (not recorded which). CDR3 sequence: CASSQRDRITEAFF. Here the CDR3 DNA reads TGTGCCAGCAGCCAGAGGGACAGGATCACCGAAGCTTTCTTT.